Listed below are T cell receptor beta chains from one sample, sequenced in a study of OX40 agonist ivuxolimab in advanced cancers. Measured with immunoSEQ multiplex PCR; TCRdb has only the in-frame clones, and not every one. Among some 64,000 clones listed, around 90% were seen once. Specimen: CD4+ or CD8+ T cells sorted from blood, collected in a trial of the OX40 agonist ivuxolimab. These receptors were obtained from an adult with an advanced solid tumor such as melanoma, head and neck, liver or kidney cancer. The CDR3 runs from the conserved cysteine through the conserved F or W. A D gene is named only where the DNA matches it firmly. Expanded clones are given a class, and other clones once, few, many or no size at all.

.	TRBV27	TRBJ2-3	.	CASSLGDTQYF	TGTGCCAGCAGTCTAGGGGATACGCAGTATTTT
.	TRBV19	TRBJ2-6	.	CASEISGANVLTF	TGTGCCAGCGAGATCTCTGGGGCCAACGTCCTGACTTTC
.	TRBV9	TRBJ2-7	.	CASSVEDYSAPYEQYF	TGTGCCAGCAGCGTAGAGGACTACTCGGCCCCCTACGAGCAGTACTTC
.	TRBV7-2	TRBJ2-2	.	CASSPQGTNTGELFF	TGTGCCAGCAGCCCTCAGGGGACGAACACCGGGGAGCTGTTTTTT
.	TRBV6-5	TRBJ2-1	.	CASSFYNEQFF	TGTGCCAGTAGTTTTTACAATGAGCAGTTCTTC
.	TRBV2	TRBJ1-1	.	CASRKGTIEAFF	TGTGCCAGCAGGAAGGGGACCATTGAAGCTTTCTTT
.	TRBV29-1	TRBJ1-1	TRBD1	CSVRTGAMNTEAFF	TGCAGCGTGCGGACAGGGGCGATGAACACTGAAGCTTTCTTT
.	TRBV28	TRBJ1-1	TRBD1	CASSLDRGGAFF	TGTGCCAGCAGCCTCGACAGGGGAGGAGCTTTCTTT
.	TRBV7-8	TRBJ1-2	.	CASSLDGPRGYTF	TGTGCCAGCAGCTTAGACGGCCCGCGGGGCTACACCTTC
.	TRBV15	TRBJ2-5	.	CATSRDGREETQYF	TGTGCCACCAGCAGAGATGGTAGGGAAGAGACCCAGTACTTC
.	TRBV18	TRBJ2-7	.	CASSPASRYEQYF	TGTGCCAGCTCACCGGCCAGTCGCTACGAGCAGTACTTC
.	TRBV11-1	TRBJ2-3	.	CASSLGAGVDTQYF	TGTGCCAGCAGCTTAGGAGCGGGCGTAGATACGCAGTATTTT
few	TRBV7-2	TRBJ1-3	.	CASSLSGQHSGNTIYF	TGTGCCAGCAGCTTAAGCGGACAGCACTCTGGAAACACCATATATTTT
.	TRBV28	TRBJ2-1	TRBD2	CASSETSGRAQEFF	TGTGCCAGCAGTGAGACTAGCGGGAGGGCCCAGGAGTTCTTC
once	TRBV11-2	TRBJ1-2	.	CASSLLLQGRHGYTF	TGTGCCAGCAGCTTACTCCTCCAGGGGAGGCACGGCTACACCTTC
.	TRBV6-4	TRBJ1-6	.	CASSEGVFGSPLHF	TGTGCCAGCAGTGAAGGGGTATTCGGGTCACCCCTCCACTTT
.	TRBV29-1	TRBJ2-7	TRBD1	CSVHGTGTYEQYF	TGCAGCGTTCACGGGACAGGGACCTACGAGCAGTACTTC
once	TRBV5-1	TRBJ1-4	.	CASSQQGPTNEKLFF	TGCGCCAGCAGCCAACAGGGTCCAACTAATGAAAAACTGTTTTTT
.	TRBV5-1	TRBJ2-7	TRBD1	CASSLGQGTNEQYF	TGCGCCAGCAGCTTGGGACAGGGGACGAACGAGCAGTACTTC
.	TRBV6-5	TRBJ1-5	.	CASSYSGYSNQPQHF	TGTGCCAGCAGTTACTCAGGTTATAGCAATCAGCCCCAGCATTTT
.	TRBV28	TRBJ1-1	.	CASSRGDMITEAFF	TGTGCCAGCAGTAGGGGGGATATGATAACTGAAGCTTTCTTT
few	TRBV29-1	TRBJ2-2	.	CSVEEETGWNTGELFF	TGCAGCGTTGAAGAAGAGACAGGATGGAACACCGGGGAGCTGTTTTTT
.	TRBV2	TRBJ1-5	.	CASSEGGARNQPQHF	TGTGCCAGCAGTGAAGGGGGGGCGCGTAATCAGCCCCAGCATTTT
.	TRBV28	TRBJ1-5	.	CASSFLRVLRQPQHF	TGTGCCAGCAGTTTCCTCCGGGTTCTGCGGCAGCCCCAGCATTTT
.	TRBV5-1	TRBJ2-7	.	CASSWDNSYEQYF	TGCGCCAGCAGCTGGGACAACTCCTACGAGCAGTACTTC
.	TRBV19	TRBJ1-5	.	CASSILGRPQHF	TGTGCCAGTAGTATACTAGGAAGACCCCAGCATTTT
.	TRBV10-3	TRBJ2-2	TRBD1	CAIRDLGQGKNTGELFF	TGTGCCATCAGGGACCTTGGACAGGGAAAGAACACCGGGGAGCTGTTTTTT
.	TRBV7-3	TRBJ2-3	TRBD2	CASSSGTSADTQYF	TGTGCCAGCAGCTCCGGGACTAGCGCCGATACGCAGTATTTT
.	TRBV5-7	TRBJ2-2	TRBD2	CASSSGSGTSNTGELFF	TGTGCCAGCAGCTCCGGATCCGGGACTAGCAACACCGGGGAGCTGTTTTTT
.	TRBV6-1	TRBJ1-4	.	CASSEIATTNEKLFF	TGTGCCAGCAGTGAAATAGCAACAACTAATGAAAAACTGTTTTTT
.	TRBV9	TRBJ2-3	.	CASSVTSTTDTQYF	TGTGCCAGCAGCGTTACATCGACCACAGATACGCAGTATTTT
.	TRBV18	TRBJ2-5	.	CASSPLADLGETQYF	TGTGCCAGCTCCCCGCTGGCTGACCTGGGAGAGACCCAGTACTTC
.	TRBV18	TRBJ1-5	TRBD1	CASSGGQGMQPQHF	TGTGCCAGCTCAGGGGGACAGGGGATGCAGCCCCAGCATTTT
.	TRBV15	TRBJ1-1	.	CATSRTENTEAFF	TGTGCCACCAGCAGGACAGAAAACACTGAAGCTTTCTTT
.	TRBV18	TRBJ2-7	TRBD1	CASSPWDRPYEQYF	TGTGCCAGCTCACCATGGGACAGGCCCTACGAGCAGTACTTC
.	TRBV6-1	TRBJ2-7	TRBD2	CATRLAGPSYEQYF	TGTGCCACCCGACTAGCGGGACCGTCCTACGAGCAGTACTTC
.	TRBV19	TRBJ2-5	.	CASSMYQTQETQYF	TGTGCCAGTAGTATGTACCAGACCCAAGAGACCCAGTACTTC
.	TRBV29-1	TRBJ1-1	.	CSVGRRMDTEAFF	TGCAGCGTTGGGCGTAGGATGGACACTGAAGCTTTCTTT
.	TRBV11-3	TRBJ2-7	TRBD2	CASSLGGRDYEQYF	TGTGCCAGCAGCTTAGGCGGGAGGGACTACGAGCAGTACTTC
.	TRBV28	TRBJ2-7	TRBD2	CASGDSGSKYEQYF	TGTGCCAGCGGAGATAGCGGGAGCAAGTACGAGCAGTACTTC
.	TRBV19	TRBJ1-6	.	CASSPPGPYSPLHF	TGTGCCAGTAGTCCTCCCGGACCTTATTCACCCCTCCACTTT
.	TRBV5-1	TRBJ2-1	.	CASSHLSSYNEQFF	TGCGCCAGCAGCCATCTCAGCTCCTACAATGAGCAGTTCTTC
.	TRBV5-1	TRBJ2-2	TRBD1	CASSLVGQGTGELFF	TGCGCCAGCAGCTTGGTGGGACAGGGTACCGGGGAGCTGTTTTTT
.	TRBV5-1	TRBJ2-5	TRBD2	CASSAGLAGGQETQYF	TGCGCCAGCAGCGCAGGACTAGCGGGGGGACAAGAGACCCAGTACTTC
.	TRBV7-8	TRBJ1-1	TRBD1	CASSLQTTGSNTEAFF	TGTGCCAGCAGCCTACAGACGACAGGGTCGAACACTGAAGCTTTCTTT
.	TRBV9	TRBJ2-7	.	CASSAGTRSYEQYF	TGTGCCAGCAGCGCTGGGACGCGCTCCTACGAGCAGTACTTC
.	TRBV30	TRBJ2-5	.	CAWSVLIQETQYF	TGTGCCTGGAGTGTACTGATCCAAGAGACCCAGTACTTC
.	TRBV5-6	TRBJ2-3	.	CASSSRGLGTDTQYF	TGTGCCAGCAGCTCGAGGGGACTCGGCACAGATACGCAGTATTTT
.	TRBV29-1	TRBJ2-7	TRBD2	CSVDPSGSSYEQYF	TGCAGCGTTGATCCTAGCGGGAGCTCCTACGAGCAGTACTTC
.	TRBV7-2	TRBJ2-2	.	CASSSTALAGITGELFF	TGTGCCAGCAGCTCCACCGCACTGGCGGGAATCACCGGGGAGCTGTTTTTT
.	TRBV6-6	TRBJ2-7	TRBD2	CASRPTSGSVYEQYF	TGTGCCAGCAGGCCGACTAGCGGGAGTGTATACGAGCAGTACTTC
.	TRBV19	TRBJ2-3	.	CATGLKADTQYF	TGTGCCACTGGACTGAAAGCAGATACGCAGTATTTT
.	TRBV29-1	TRBJ2-3	TRBD2	CSVVLAGTSTDTQYF	TGCAGCGTCGTTCTAGCGGGAACTAGCACAGATACGCAGTATTTT